One and the same sample provided the 27 T cell receptor beta chains below, sequenced in a study of human thymus T cells. The table came from immunoSEQ multiplex PCR; TCRdb's copy has only in-frame clones and leaves some out. The repertoire has tens of thousands of clones, 85% to 95% of them found once; the top ten carry around 0.03%. Resections removed during corrective heart surgery provided the thymus tissue used. The sequenced sample was thymus tissue. The receptors stem from a girl less than two years old with a congenital heart defect but otherwise immunologically healthy.

This chain links TRBV23-1 with TRBJ1-1; unclear D gene. TRBV23-1 is noted as an ORF with a role that remains uncertain. This CDR3 region has 14 residues. Trimming took off 8 bases at V and 1 base at J, with 14 bases between the two ends. The CDR3 sequence is CASHSRPGNTEAFF. The DNA of the CDR3 is TGCGCCAGCCACTCAAGGCCGGGGAACACTGAAGCTTTCTTT.

The chain recombines TRBV7-2 with TRBJ1-1; D is undetermined. Trimming cost V 5 bases and J 3 bases, with 10 bases left between them. This CDR3 spans 13 amino acids. The V gene's germline CDR1 is SGHTA and CDR2 FQGNSA. CDR3 sequence: CASSPRGHTEAFF. Here the CDR3 DNA reads TGTGCCAGCAGCCCGAGAGGCCACACTGAAGCTTTCTTT.

This chain links TRBV19 with TRBJ2-2; TRBD1 matches at 7 bases. From germline, CDR1 is LNHDA and CDR2 SQIVND (reference sequence). This CDR3 has 15 residues. The trim removed 6 bases at V and 4 bases at J, leaving 8 bases unmatched. Here the CDR3 reads CASSMGQILTGELFF. In DNA form, the CDR3 reads TGTGCCAGTAGCATGGGACAGATACTCACCGGGGAGCTGTTTTTT.

The V gene is TRBV7-2, the J gene TRBJ2-1; D gene ambiguous. V lost 2 bases to trimming and J lost 10 bases, with 9 bases between them. Germline V CDR1 and CDR2: SGHTA, FQGNSA. The CDR3 spans 12 residues. This CDR3 is CASSLPVLEQFF. CDR3 sequence (DNA): TGTGCCAGCAGCTTACCGGTCTTGGAGCAGTTCTTC.

V gene TRBV4-3 combines with J gene TRBJ1-2; 9 bases align to TRBD1. The CDR3 covers 15 residues. V shed 4 bases and J 5 bases; nucleotides not matched to a gene: 8. From germline, CDR1 is LGHNA and CDR2 YSLEER. The CDR3 DNA sequence: TGCGCCAGCAGCCCCCGGGACAGGGCGCATTATGGCTACACCTTC. This translates into CASSPRDRAHYGYTF.

This chain uses TRBV5-1 with TRBJ1-1; D might be TRBD1 (5 bases). The CDR3 is 14 amino acids. V was clipped by 7 bases and J by 6 bases, with 19 bases between them. Germline CDR1 SGHRS, CDR2 YFSETQ. The CDR3: CASQLTVLDAEAFF. DNA for the CDR3: TGCGCCAGCCAACTGACAGTTTTGGATGCTGAAGCTTTCTTT.

The J gene is TRBJ1-1, the V gene TRBV4-1, with D unresolved. The germline CDR1 and CDR2 sequences are MGHRA and YSYEKL. There are 13 residues in the CDR3. V was pared by 1 base and J by 2 bases, with 5 bases between. The CDR3 nucleotides are TGCGCCAGCAGCCAAGGGGCCAACACTGAAGCTTTCTTT. As protein: CASSQGANTEAFF.

This clone came up once. The gene calls are TRBV18 and TRBJ2-1; the match to TRBD2 covers 8 bases. This CDR3 is built from 18 residues. V was clipped by 1 base and J by 2 bases; unmatched bases: 10. Germline V CDR1 and CDR2: KGHSH, LQKENI. CDR3 coding DNA: TGTGCCAGCTCACCACTTACGGCGGGAGGCCCCCCCTACAATGAGCAGTTCTTC. Encoded protein: CASSPLTAGGPPYNEQFF.

This clone has only one observation. The chain joins TRBV14 to TRBJ2-3, with D uncertain. The CDR3 extends over 14 amino acids. The V and J ends lost 0 bases and 6 bases respectively, with 10 bases between them. Per germline, CDR1 SGHDN and CDR2 FVKESK. In DNA form, the CDR3 reads TGTGCCAGCAGCCAAGAGGGTCGAAGTGATACGCAGTATTTT. Protein product: CASSQEGRSDTQYF.

The V gene is TRBV15, the J gene TRBJ1-1, with TRBD1 as a possible D gene (5 bases). Trimming stripped 5 bases from V and 5 bases from J, with 15 bases between. Germline V gene data show CDR1 as LNHNV and CDR2 as YYDKDF (reference sequence). CDR3 size: 14 residues. The chain's CDR3 is CATSDGPEGTEAFF. CDR3 DNA: TGTGCCACCAGCGACGGGCCCGAGGGGACTGAAGCTTTCTTT.

The rearrangement joins TRBV14 to TRBJ2-7, with D maybe TRBD2 (6 bases). Looked up from germline, CDR1 is SGHDN and CDR2 is FVKESK. This CDR3 comprises 16 residues. V shed 0 bases and J shed 2 bases, with 14 bases lying between them. The CDR3 protein is CASSQDGGARTYEQYF. The CDR3 DNA is TGTGCCAGCAGCCAAGATGGAGGGGCGCGAACCTACGAGCAGTACTTC.

The rearrangement uses TRBV19 and TRBJ2-4, with 7 bases matching TRBD1. J lost 3 bases, V lost 5 bases, and 10 bases had no gene match. Germline CDR1 LNHDA, CDR2 SQIVND (reference sequence). The CDR3 is made up of 16 amino acids. As DNA, the CDR3 is TGTGCCAGTAGTTCAGACTTCGGGGACAGCAAAAACATTCAGTACTTC. Translated, it gives CASSSDFGDSKNIQYF.

The rearrangement links TRBV19 to TRBJ2-3; 7 nucleotides match TRBD2. CDR1 LNHDA and CDR2 SQIVND come from the germline V gene (reference sequence). The V segment lost 5 bases and the J segment 6 bases; nucleotides outside the gene matches: 26. This CDR3 is 20 amino acids long. CDR3 region: CASSHHVLANRNGGADTQYF. CDR3 DNA: TGTGCCAGTAGTCACCACGTACTAGCGAATCGTAATGGAGGGGCGGATACGCAGTATTTT.

This chain uses TRBV5-4 with TRBJ1-2; 7 positions match TRBD1. CDR1 and CDR2 from the germline V gene are SGHNT and YYREEE (reference sequence). The trim removed 0 bases at V and 3 bases at J, leaving 14 bases unmatched. The CDR3 has 18 residues. The CDR3: CASSLDHLPGGGDYGYTF. Written as DNA, the CDR3 is TGTGCCAGCAGCTTGGATCACCTTCCAGGGGGAGGTGACTATGGCTACACCTTC.

This chain joins TRBV7-4 and TRBJ2-7, with TRBD2 matching over 8 bases. J lost 5 bases, V lost 6 bases, and 21 bases had no gene match. The germline V gene has CDR1 SGHVT and CDR2 SQSDAQ. The CDR3 has 18 amino acids. CDR3 sequence: CASRPGLLLREASHEQYF. CDR3 sequence (DNA): TGTGCCAGCAGACCGGGACTTCTATTGCGGGAGGCCAGCCACGAGCAGTACTTC.

The genes are TRBV4-3 and TRBJ2-2; 11 bases agree with TRBD2. This CDR3 spans 18 amino acids. Germline CDR1 reads LGHNA; CDR2 reads YSLEER. J was trimmed by 4 bases and V by 4 bases; bases with no gene match: 11. The CDR3 DNA follows: TGCGCCAGCAGCCTAAAGGCCCAGGGACTAGCGGCCACCGGGGAGCTGTTTTTT. Its protein is CASSLKAQGLAATGELFF.

The chain combines TRBV5-1 with TRBJ2-1; 10 nucleotides align to TRBD2. Germline assignment: CDR1 SGHRS and CDR2 YFSETQ. The J segment lost 0 bases and the V segment lost 2 bases, leaving 14 bases of the junction unmatched. The CDR3 has 20 residues. The CDR3 reads CASSFNQEGLAASSYNEQFF. The CDR3 DNA reads TGCGCCAGCAGCTTTAATCAGGAAGGACTAGCGGCCAGCTCCTACAATGAGCAGTTCTTC.

This chain connects TRBV7-2 to TRBJ1-2; 10 bases map to TRBD1. Germline trimming cut 4 bases from V and 6 bases from J; bases unmatched to any gene: 8. Germline V CDR1 and CDR2: SGHTA, FQGNSA. The CDR3 runs 15 residues. This chain's CDR3 is CASSSTTGGVDGYTF. The CDR3 nucleotides read TGTGCCAGCAGCTCGACGACAGGGGGCGTTGATGGCTACACCTTC. Full variable domain (outside the CDR3, taken from reference TRBV7-2 and TRBJ1-2): GAGVSQSPSNKVTEKGKDVELRCDPISGHTALYWYRQSLGQGLEFLIYFQGNSAPDKSGLPSDRFSAERTGGSVSTLTIQRTQQEDSAVYLCASSSTTGGVDGYTFGSGTRLTVV.

This chain links TRBV4-3 with TRBJ1-3; D might be TRBD1 (5 bases). Germline lookup yields CDR1 LGHNA and CDR2 YSLEER. This CDR3 has 17 amino acids. The V and J ends lost 4 bases and 0 bases respectively, with 16 bases between them. The CDR3 DNA sequence: TGCGCCAGCAGCCCGAAGAAGGGGCTTTTCTCTGGAAACACCATATATTTT. It translates to CASSPKKGLFSGNTIYF.

This chain connects TRBV28 to TRBJ2-5; possibly TRBD1 for D (5 bases). Trimming removed 3 bases at V and 5 bases at J, with 13 bases between. This CDR3 contains 14 residues. In germline, CDR1 is MDHEN, CDR2 SYDVKM. In DNA, the CDR3 is TGTGCCAGCAGTTTCCAGGGTGAAGAGGAGACCCAGTACTTC. Translated, it gives CASSFQGEEETQYF.

The chain carries TRBV27 and TRBJ2-2; 7 bases line up with TRBD1. In germline, CDR1 is MNHEY, CDR2 SMNVEV (reference sequence). The CDR3 contains 14 residues. The junction had 1 base not matched to a gene; V was cut back by 6 bases and J by 0 bases. CDR3 bases: TGTGCCAGCAGGGGACAGCCGAACACCGGGGAGCTGTTTTTT. It yields the protein CASRGQPNTGELFF.

The chain has TRBV30 and TRBJ1-2, with TRBD1 matching over 9 bases. The junction had 6 bases not matched to a gene; V was cut back by 1 base and J by 6 bases. Germline CDR1 GTSNPN, CDR2 SVGIG (reference sequence). This CDR3 comprises 14 residues. The CDR3 reads CAWSAKTGGDGYTF. The CDR3 DNA sequence: TGTGCCTGGAGTGCCAAGACAGGGGGGGATGGCTACACCTTC. The full variable domain, completed using reference TRBV30 and TRBJ1-2, is SQTIHQWPATLVQPVGSPLSLECTVEGTSNPNLYWYRQAAGRGLQLLFYSVGIGQISSEVPQNLSASRPQDRQFILSSKKLLLSDSGFYLCAWSAKTGGDGYTFGSGTRLTVV.

J is TRBJ2-1 and V is TRBV25-1; D is uncertain. V lost 4 bases, J lost 9 bases, and 10 bases lay in between. This CDR3 has 12 residues. Germline CDR1 MGHDK, CDR2 SYGVNS. CDR3 nucleotide sequence: TGTGCCAGCAGTGTATCCTCCGGTGAGCAGTTCTTC. It yields the protein CASSVSSGEQFF.

The chain employs TRBV2 and TRBJ2-3, with D tentatively TRBD2 (6 bases). The germline V and J ends were trimmed by 2 bases and 4 bases, with 10 bases remaining between them. Germline V gene lookup returns CDR1 SNHLY and CDR2 FYNNEI. The CDR3 extends over 14 amino acids. CDR3 bases: TGTGCCAGCAGTGAACTAGCGACCGCAGATACGCAGTATTTT. Its translation: CASSELATADTQYF.

The V and J genes are TRBV4-1 and TRBJ1-2; unclear D gene. Per germline, CDR1 MGHRA and CDR2 YSYEKL. CDR3 length: 14 residues. Trimming pared 0 bases from V and 4 bases from J, leaving 9 bases between. The CDR3 nucleotides read TGCGCCAGCAGCCAAGATTCCAGGATCTATGGCTACACCTTC. Translated, it gives CASSQDSRIYGYTF.

This chain connects TRBV19 to TRBJ2-2, with 10 bases identical to TRBD2. With V trimmed by 0 bases and J by 3 bases, 7 bases remained unmatched. CDR1 and CDR2 from the germline V gene are LNHDA and SQIVND (reference sequence). The CDR3 spans 18 residues. The CDR3 region has the DNA TGTGCCAGTAGTATAGATCACGATCTAGCGGGAGACACCGGGGAGCTGTTTTTT. This translates into CASSIDHDLAGDTGELFF. Full variable domain (remainder filled in from reference TRBV19 and TRBJ2-2): DGGITQSPKYLFRKEGQNVTLSCEQNLNHDAMYWYRQDPGQGLRLIYYSQIVNDFQKGDIAEGYSVSREKKESFPLTVTSAQKNPTAFYLCASSIDHDLAGDTGELFFGEGSRLTVL.

The sample holds one count of this clone. J is TRBJ2-1 and V is TRBV27; 11 bases map to TRBD2. In germline, CDR1 is MNHEY, CDR2 SMNVEV (reference sequence). V shed 5 bases and J 8 bases; nucleotides not matched to a gene: 23. CDR3 size: 20 residues. The CDR3 nucleotides are TGTGCCAGCAGTGCAACCCGGAAACGGCATGTTAGCGGGAGGGTCCATGAGCAGTTCTTC. It translates to CASSATRKRHVSGRVHEQFF.